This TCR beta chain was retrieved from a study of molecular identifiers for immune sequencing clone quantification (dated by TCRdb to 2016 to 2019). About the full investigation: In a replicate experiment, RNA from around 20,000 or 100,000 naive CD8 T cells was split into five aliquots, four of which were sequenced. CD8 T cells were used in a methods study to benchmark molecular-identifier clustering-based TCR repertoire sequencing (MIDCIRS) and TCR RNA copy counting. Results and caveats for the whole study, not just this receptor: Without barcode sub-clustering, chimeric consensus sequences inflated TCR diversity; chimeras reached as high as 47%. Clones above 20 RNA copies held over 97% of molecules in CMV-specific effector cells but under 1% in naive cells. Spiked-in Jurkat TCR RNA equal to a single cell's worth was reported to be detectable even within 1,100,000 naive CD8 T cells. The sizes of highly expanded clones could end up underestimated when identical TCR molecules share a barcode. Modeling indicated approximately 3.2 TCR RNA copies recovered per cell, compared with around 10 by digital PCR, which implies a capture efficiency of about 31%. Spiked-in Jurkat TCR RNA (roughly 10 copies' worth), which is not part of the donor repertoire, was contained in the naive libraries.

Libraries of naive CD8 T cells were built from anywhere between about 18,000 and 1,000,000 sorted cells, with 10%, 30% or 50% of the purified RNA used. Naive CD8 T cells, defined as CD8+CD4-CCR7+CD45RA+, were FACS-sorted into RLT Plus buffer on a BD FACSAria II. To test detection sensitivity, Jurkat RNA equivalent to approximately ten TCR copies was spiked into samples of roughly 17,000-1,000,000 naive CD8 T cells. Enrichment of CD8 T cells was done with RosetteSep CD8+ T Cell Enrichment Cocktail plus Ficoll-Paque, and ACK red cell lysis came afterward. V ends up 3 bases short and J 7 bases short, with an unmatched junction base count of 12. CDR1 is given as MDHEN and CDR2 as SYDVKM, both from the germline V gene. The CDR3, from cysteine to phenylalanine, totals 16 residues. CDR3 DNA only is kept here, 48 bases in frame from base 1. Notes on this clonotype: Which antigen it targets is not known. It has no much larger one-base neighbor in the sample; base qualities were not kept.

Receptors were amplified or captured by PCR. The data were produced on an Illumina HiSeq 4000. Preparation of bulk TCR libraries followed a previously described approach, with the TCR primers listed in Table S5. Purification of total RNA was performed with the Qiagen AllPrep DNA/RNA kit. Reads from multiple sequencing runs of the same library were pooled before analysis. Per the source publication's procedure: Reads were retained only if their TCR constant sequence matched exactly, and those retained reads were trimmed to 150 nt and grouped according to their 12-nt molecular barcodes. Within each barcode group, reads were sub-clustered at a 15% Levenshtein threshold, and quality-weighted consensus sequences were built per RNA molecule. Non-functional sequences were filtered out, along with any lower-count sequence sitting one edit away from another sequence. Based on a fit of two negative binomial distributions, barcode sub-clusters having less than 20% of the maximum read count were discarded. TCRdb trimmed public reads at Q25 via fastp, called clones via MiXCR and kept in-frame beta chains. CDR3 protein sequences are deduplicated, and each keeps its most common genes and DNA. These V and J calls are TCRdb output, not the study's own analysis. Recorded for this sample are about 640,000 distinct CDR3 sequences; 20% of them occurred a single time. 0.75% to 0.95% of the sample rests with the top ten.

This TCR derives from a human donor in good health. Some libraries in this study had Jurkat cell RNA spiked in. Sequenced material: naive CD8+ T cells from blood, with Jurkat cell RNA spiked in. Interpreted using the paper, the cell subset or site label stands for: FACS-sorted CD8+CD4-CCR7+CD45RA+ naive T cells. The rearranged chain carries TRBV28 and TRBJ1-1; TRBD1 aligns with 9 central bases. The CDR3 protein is CASSFSIRTGVGEAFF. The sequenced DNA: TGTGCCAGCAGTTTTTCTATCCGGACAGGGGTAGGTGAAGCTTTCTTT.